The source of this T cell receptor beta chain is a study of T cell changes during pregnancy in multiple sclerosis. Profiling relied on immunoSEQ multiplex PCR, and the TCRdb table lists in-frame clones only, not all of them. This table has 60,000 or so clones, 90% appearing once. Deletions cut 5 bases from V and 4 bases from J, with 12 bases between. CDR1 and CDR2 (germline): SGHTA, FQGNSA. CDR3 size: 15 residues. V usage is TRBV7-2 and J usage is TRBJ1-6; D not resolved. This sample comprised peripheral blood, obtained in the first trimester of pregnancy. The receptor comes from a female donor in good health, enrolled as a control in a pregnancy study. The chain's CDR3 is CASSRARSYNSPLHF. The CDR3 DNA sequence: TGTGCCAGCAGCCGCGCCAGGTCGTATAATTCACCCCTCCACTTT.